A single sample gave rise to the 28 T cell receptor beta chains below, sequenced in a study of blood T cell repertoires in COVID-19. TCRdb's table, derived via immunoSEQ multiplex PCR, lists solely in-frame clones and lacks some. The sample shows around 25,000 clones, approximately 82% of them seen only once. Sequenced: peripheral blood. These receptors were obtained from a man aged 70-80 years with acute or convalescent COVID-19.

This sequence joins TRBV7-2 and TRBJ2-1, with 9 positions matching TRBD2. This CDR3 has 16 amino acids. J gave up 7 bases and V 2 bases, and 9 bases lay outside the gene matches. Germline lookup yields CDR1 SGHTA and CDR2 FQGNSA. The CDR3 protein is CASSLSASGTFNEQFF. In DNA, the CDR3 is TGTGCCAGCAGCTTATCGGCTAGCGGGACGTTTAATGAGCAGTTCTTC.

The chain combines TRBV6-5 with TRBJ1-4, with TRBD1 identical over 7 bases. V lost 6 bases and J lost 8; bases outside the gene matches: 6. Germline assignment: CDR1 MNHEY and CDR2 SVGAGI. This CDR3 region has 13 residues. CDR3 in amino acids: CASRVGGGEKLFF. CDR3 sequence (DNA): TGTGCCAGCAGGGTAGGAGGGGGCGAAAAACTGTTTTTT.

This chain joins TRBV27 and TRBJ1-4; no reliable D call. Between the trimmed V and J ends, which lost 4 bases and 0 bases, there was a span of 18 bases. In germline, CDR1 is MNHEY, CDR2 SMNVEV (reference sequence). The CDR3 sequence is 18 residues long. CDR3 amino acids: CASSSRPTTIATNEKLFF. Here the CDR3 DNA reads TGTGCCAGCAGTTCCCGCCCGACGACAATCGCAACTAATGAAAAACTGTTTTTT.

The chain is built from TRBV6-5 and TRBJ2-1; TRBD1 might be the D (5 bases). In germline, CDR1 is MNHEY, CDR2 SVGAGI. Deletions cut 5 bases from V and 6 bases from J, with 14 bases between. The CDR3 covers 14 residues. The CDR3 nucleotides are TGTGCCAGCAGTCCCGTCGACAGATCCAATGAGCAGTTCTTC. The encoded protein is CASSPVDRSNEQFF.

This sequence joins TRBV19 and TRBJ1-2; 9 bases are shared with TRBD1. V lost 5 bases, J lost 7 bases, and 11 bases stayed unmatched. The CDR3 is made up of 15 amino acids. Germline CDR1 and CDR2: LNHDA and SQIVND (reference sequence). The CDR3 nucleotides read TGTGCCAGTAGTGTCTGGGACAGGGTAAGAGGTGGCTACACCTTC. Encoded protein: CASSVWDRVRGGYTF.

J is TRBJ2-1 and V is TRBV5-4, with 11 bases that match TRBD2. With V trimmed by 4 bases and J by 4 bases, 19 bases remained unmatched. This CDR3 contains 20 residues. Germline CDR1 and CDR2: SGHNT and YYREEE (reference sequence). CDR3 sequence reads: CASSARLAGLGTWLYNEQFF. The CDR3 bases are TGTGCCAGCAGCGCAAGACTAGCGGGACTCGGAACGTGGCTATACAATGAGCAGTTCTTC. Full variable domain (rest looked up from reference TRBV5-4 and TRBJ2-1): ETGVTQSPTHLIKTRGQQVTLRCSSQSGHNTVSWYQQALGQGPQFIFQYYREEENGRGNFPPRFSGLQFPNYSSELNVNALELDDSALYLCASSARLAGLGTWLYNEQFFGPGTRLTVL.

The chain combines TRBV27 with TRBJ2-2; 9 bases are shared with TRBD2. CDR1 is MNHEY and CDR2 is SMNVEV in the germline V gene (reference sequence). V gave up 5 bases and J gave up 1 base; unmatched junction bases: 8. This CDR3 region has 17 residues. Written as DNA, the CDR3 is TGTGCCAGCAGTCTCGTTGGACTAGCGAAGAACACCGGGGAGCTGTTTTTT. Protein sequence: CASSLVGLAKNTGELFF.

V usage is TRBV9 and J usage is TRBJ1-4, with D maybe TRBD1 (5 bases). Germline CDR1 is SGDLS and CDR2 is YYNGEE. V was pared by 3 bases and J by 0 bases, with 6 bases between. This CDR3 is built from 14 residues. The CDR3 region is CASSAGTTNEKLFF. The DNA of the CDR3 is TGTGCCAGCAGCGCAGGGACAACTAATGAAAAACTGTTTTTT.

The rearrangement joins TRBV7-2 to TRBJ1-3, with D maybe TRBD1 (6 bases). Germline V gene lookup returns CDR1 SGHTA and CDR2 FQGNSA. The V end lost 2 bases, the J end lost 4 bases, and 12 bases lay between the germline ends. This CDR3 contains 15 residues. The CDR3 coding sequence is TGTGCCAGCAGCTTAATGGGGGCTGGCGGAAACACCATATATTTT. This codes for CASSLMGAGGNTIYF.

The chain uses TRBV3-1 (or the pseudogene TRBV3-2) and TRBJ2-1; 7 bases line up with TRBD2. The trim removed 0 bases at V and 8 bases at J, leaving 10 bases unmatched. CDR3 length equals 16 residues. Germline CDR1 reads LGHDT; CDR2 reads YNNKEL (reference sequence). CDR3 sequence (DNA): TGTGCCAGCAGCCAAGAGGCCCTTAGCGGGTTCGATGAGCAGTTCTTC. Translating it yields CASSQEALSGFDEQFF.

The V gene is TRBV7-3, the J gene TRBJ2-2, with 7 bases fitting TRBD1. V lost 4 bases and J lost 1; bases outside the gene matches: 3. Germline lookup yields CDR1 SGHTA and CDR2 FQGTGA. The CDR3 covers 15 residues. DNA of the CDR3: TGTGCCAGCAGCTCTACAGGGGAGAACACCGGGGAGCTGTTTTTT. Translating it yields CASSSTGENTGELFF. Supplemented by reference TRBV7-3 and TRBJ2-2, the full variable domain reads GAGVSQTPSNKVTEKGKYVELRCDPISGHTALYWYRQSLGQGPEFLIYFQGTGAADDSGLPNDRFFAVRPEGSVSTLKIQRTERGDSAVYLCASSSTGENTGELFFGEGSRLTVL.

The CDR3 DNA reads as TGCAGCGTTGTTCGGACTAGCGGGAGGGAAGCGACCCAGTACTTC. Amino acid sequence: CSVVRTSGREATQYF. The chain employs TRBV29-1 and TRBJ2-5, with 15 nucleotides matching TRBD2. The V segment lost 4 bases and the J segment 7 bases; nucleotides outside the gene matches: 7. Germline CDR1 SQVTM, CDR2 ANQGSEA. CDR3 size: 15 residues.

This clone has a single count. The chain has TRBV30 and TRBJ1-4; 8 positions match TRBD1. Germline loops: CDR1 GTSNPN, CDR2 SVGIG (reference sequence). The length of the CDR3 is 13 residues. V shed 5 bases and J 8 bases; nucleotides not matched to a gene: 7. CDR3 nucleotide sequence: TGTGCCTGGGCCCAGGGGGCTCGGGAAAAACTGTTTTTT. Amino acids: CAWAQGAREKLFF.

This chain links TRBV5-1 with TRBJ1-1; TRBD1 is a possible D gene (6 bases). Between the trimmed V and J ends, which lost 9 bases and 7 bases, there was a span of 19 bases. Per the germline V gene, CDR1 is SGHRS and CDR2 is YFSETQ. CDR3 size: 13 residues. The CDR3 bases are TGCGCCACCCGCGAACAGGGTGGGATTGAAGCTTTCTTT. This sequence encodes CATREQGGIEAFF.

J is TRBJ1-2 and V is TRBV3-1 (or the pseudogene TRBV3-2); TRBD1 might be the D (5 bases). Trimming pared 2 bases from V and 8 bases from J, leaving 12 bases between. Germline V gene data show CDR1 as LGHDT and CDR2 as YNNKEL (reference sequence). This CDR3 contains 13 residues. CDR3 in DNA: TGTGCCAGCAGCCAACGGGGGGTGCCCGGCTACACCTTC. Translating gives CASSQRGVPGYTF.

The rearrangement uses TRBV6-5 and TRBJ1-6; D not resolved. The CDR3 has 14 residues. Trimming took off 7 bases at V and 7 bases at J, with 14 bases between the two ends. Germline CDR1 MNHEY, CDR2 SVGAGI. CDR3 in amino acids: CASNSGYGNSPLHF. In DNA form, the CDR3 reads TGTGCCAGCAATTCCGGGTACGGAAATTCACCCCTCCACTTT.

The chain has TRBV28 and TRBJ2-7, with D tentatively TRBD2 (6 bases). Trimming removed 8 bases at V and 5 bases at J, with 10 bases between. From germline, CDR1 is MDHEN and CDR2 SYDVKM. The CDR3 consists of 11 residues. The CDR3 reads CASLASDEQYF. In DNA form, the CDR3 reads TGTGCCAGCCTAGCTAGCGACGAGCAGTACTTC. The whole variable domain, filled in from reference TRBV28 and TRBJ2-7, reads DVKVTQSSRYLVKRTGEKVFLECVQDMDHENMFWYRQDPGLGLRLIYFSYDVKMKEKGDIPEGYSVSREKKERFSLILESASTNQTSMYLCASLASDEQYFGPGTRLTVT.

The chain joins TRBV6-1 to TRBJ1-4; D unclear. V lost 3 bases to trimming and J lost 6 bases, with 11 bases between them. The germline V gene has CDR1 MNHNS and CDR2 SASEGT. This CDR3 is built from 14 residues. The CDR3: CASSERLADEKLFF. The CDR3 DNA reads TGTGCCAGCAGTGAGCGGTTGGCGGATGAAAAACTGTTTTTT.

V is TRBV3-1 (or the pseudogene TRBV3-2) and J is TRBJ2-5; the match to TRBD2 covers 10 bases. The CDR3 covers 15 residues. V shed 4 bases and J 5 bases; nucleotides not matched to a gene: 7. The germline gives CDR1 LGHDT, CDR2 YNNKEL (reference sequence). CDR3 DNA sequence: TGTGCCAGCAGCCCTAGCGGGGGTGGTCGGGAGACCCAGTACTTC. It translates to CASSPSGGGRETQYF.

The chain employs TRBV29-1 and TRBJ1-1; no reliable D call. The CDR3 totals 11 residues. Germline values: CDR1 SQVTM, CDR2 ANQGSEA. V was clipped by 5 bases and J by 1 base, with 5 bases between them. The CDR3 region has the DNA TGCAGCGTTTTACAGAACACTGAAGCTTTCTTT. Its protein product is CSVLQNTEAFF.

The genes are TRBV7-9 and TRBJ1-2, with TRBD1 as a possible D gene (5 bases). Deletions cut 0 bases from V and 0 bases from J, with 11 bases between. This CDR3 has 16 residues. Germline CDR1 and CDR2: SEHNR and FQNEAQ (reference sequence). The CDR3 spells CASSLAGGASNYGYTF. In DNA, the CDR3 is TGTGCCAGCAGCTTAGCCGGCGGGGCCTCTAACTATGGCTACACCTTC.

This clone was recorded only once. This chain links TRBV7-2 with TRBJ1-4, with a possible D match to TRBD1 (5 bases). Germline-derived CDR1 and CDR2 are SGHTA and FQGNSA. Trimming took 1 base from V and 0 from J, leaving 6 bases between them. This CDR3 region has 15 residues. CDR3 residues: CASSLVTATNEKLFF. In DNA, the CDR3 is TGTGCCAGCAGCTTAGTGACAGCAACTAATGAAAAACTGTTTTTT.

The chain carries TRBV19 and TRBJ2-7, with 11 bases identical to TRBD2. The CDR3 runs 15 residues. Per the germline V gene, CDR1 is LNHDA and CDR2 is SQIVND (reference sequence). J lost 2 bases, V lost 6 bases, and 6 bases had no gene match. Written as DNA, the CDR3 is TGTGCCAGTAGAGCCGGGACTAGCGGTACCTACGAGCAGTACTTC. Amino acids: CASRAGTSGTYEQYF.

The chain links TRBV5-1 to TRBJ2-5, with 7 bases aligning to TRBD2. This CDR3 has 14 amino acids. Germline CDR1 reads SGHRS; CDR2 reads YFSETQ. The trim removed 7 bases at V and 5 bases at J, leaving 11 bases unmatched. CDR3 nucleotide sequence: TGCGCCAGCCAAGCGGGCCAGGGAGGGGAGACCCAGTACTTC. Translated: CASQAGQGGETQYF.

V is TRBV12-5 and J is TRBJ1-2; 7 nucleotides align to TRBD1. CDR1 is LGHNT, CDR2 FRNRAP, per germline. Losses at the gene ends were 7 bases for V and 6 bases for J; bases not matched to a gene: 8. The CDR3 totals 13 residues. The CDR3 loop is CASEPGTVHGYTF. The CDR3 DNA sequence: TGTGCTAGTGAACCGGGGACAGTCCATGGCTACACCTTC. Drawing the rest from reference TRBV12-5 and TRBJ1-2, the complete variable domain is DARVTQTPRHKVTEMGQEVTMRCQPILGHNTVFWYRQTMMQGLELLAYFRNRAPLDDSGMPKDRFSAEMPDATLATLKIQPSEPRDSAVYFCASEPGTVHGYTFGSGTRLTVV.

The chain is built from TRBV5-1 and TRBJ2-5; 7 nucleotides agree with TRBD1. CDR3 length: 14 amino acids. CDR1 and CDR2 (germline): SGHRS, YFSETQ. V was pared by 5 bases and J by 2 bases, with 6 bases of the junction left unmatched. This CDR3 reads CASSSGTAQETQYF. The CDR3, as DNA: TGCGCCAGCAGTTCCGGGACAGCACAAGAGACCCAGTACTTC.

J is TRBJ2-2 and V is TRBV5-4; perhaps TRBD1 as D (5 bases). The V gene's germline CDR1 is SGHNT and CDR2 YYREEE (reference sequence). This CDR3 contains 14 residues. V shed 5 bases and J shed 1 base, with 9 bases lying between them. CDR3 region: CASRRTLNTGELFF. The CDR3 DNA is TGTGCCAGCAGACGGACACTGAACACCGGGGAGCTGTTTTTT.

This chain joins TRBV4-2 and TRBJ1-2; D uncertain. The CDR3 has 14 residues. V lost 1 base and J 2 bases, leaving 8 bases between the germline ends. The germline gives CDR1 LGHNA, CDR2 YNFKEQ. In nucleotides, the CDR3 is TGTGCCAGCAGCCAAGCCGAAGAGAACTATGGCTACACCTTC. This encodes CASSQAEENYGYTF.